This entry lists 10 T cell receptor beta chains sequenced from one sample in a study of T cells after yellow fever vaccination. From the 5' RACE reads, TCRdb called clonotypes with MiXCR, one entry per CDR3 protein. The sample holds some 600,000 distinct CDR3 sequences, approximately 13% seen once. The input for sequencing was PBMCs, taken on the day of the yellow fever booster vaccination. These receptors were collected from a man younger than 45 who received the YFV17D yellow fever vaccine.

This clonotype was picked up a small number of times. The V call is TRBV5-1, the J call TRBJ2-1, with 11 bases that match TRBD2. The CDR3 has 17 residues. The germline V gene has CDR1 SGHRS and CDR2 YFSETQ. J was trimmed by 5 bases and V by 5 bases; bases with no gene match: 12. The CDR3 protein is CASSHLPGLAANNEQFF. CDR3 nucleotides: TGCGCCAGCAGTCACTTACCGGGACTAGCGGCCAACAATGAGCAGTTCTTC.

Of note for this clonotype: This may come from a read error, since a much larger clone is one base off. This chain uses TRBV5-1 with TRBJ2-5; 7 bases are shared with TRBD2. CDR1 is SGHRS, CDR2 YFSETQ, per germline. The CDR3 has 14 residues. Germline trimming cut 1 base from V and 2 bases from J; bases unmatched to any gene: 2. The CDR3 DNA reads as TGCGCCAGCAGCTTGACAGCGGGACAAGAGACCCAGTACTTC. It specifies CASSLTAGQETQYF. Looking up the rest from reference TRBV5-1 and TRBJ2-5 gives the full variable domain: KAGVTQTPRYLIKTRGQQVTLSCSPISGHRSVSWYQQTPGQGLQFLFEYFSETQRNKGNFPGRFSGRQFSNSRSEMNVSTLELGDSALYLCASSLTAGQETQYFGPGTRLLVL.

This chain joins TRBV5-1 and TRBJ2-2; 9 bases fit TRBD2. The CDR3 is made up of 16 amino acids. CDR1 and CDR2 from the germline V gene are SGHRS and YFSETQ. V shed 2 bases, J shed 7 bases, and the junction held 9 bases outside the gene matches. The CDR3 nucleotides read TGCGCCAGCAGCTTTGCGGCGGGAGGGCGAATCGGGGAGCTGTTTTTT. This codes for CASSFAAGGRIGELFF. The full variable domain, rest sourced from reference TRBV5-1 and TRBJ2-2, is KAGVTQTPRYLIKTRGQQVTLSCSPISGHRSVSWYQQTPGQGLQFLFEYFSETQRNKGNFPGRFSGRQFSNSRSEMNVSTLELGDSALYLCASSFAAGGRIGELFFGEGSRLTVL.

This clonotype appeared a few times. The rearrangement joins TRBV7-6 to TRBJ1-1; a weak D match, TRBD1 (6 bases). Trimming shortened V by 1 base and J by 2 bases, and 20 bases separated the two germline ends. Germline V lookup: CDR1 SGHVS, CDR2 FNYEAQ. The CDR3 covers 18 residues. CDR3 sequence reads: CASSLGGGQYGRNTEAFF. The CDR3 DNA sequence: TGTGCCAGCAGCTTAGGGGGGGGGCAGTACGGAAGAAACACTGAAGCTTTCTTT.

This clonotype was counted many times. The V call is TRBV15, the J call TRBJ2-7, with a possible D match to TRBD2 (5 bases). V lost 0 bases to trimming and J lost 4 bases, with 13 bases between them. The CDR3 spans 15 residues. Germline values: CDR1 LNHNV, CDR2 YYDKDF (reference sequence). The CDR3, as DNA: TGTGCCACCAGCAGAGAGACGGTCGAGGGATACGAGCAGTACTTC. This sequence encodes CATSRETVEGYEQYF.

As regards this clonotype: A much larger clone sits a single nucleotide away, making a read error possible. CDR3 bases: TGTGCCAGCAGTTTCGACAGTAACTATGGCTACACCTTC. Its protein product is CASSFDSNYGYTF. The genes are TRBV12-3 or TRBV12-4 and TRBJ1-2, with a weak D call TRBD1 (5 bases). This CDR3 is built from 13 residues. V gave up 3 bases and J gave up 1 base, with 6 bases separating them.

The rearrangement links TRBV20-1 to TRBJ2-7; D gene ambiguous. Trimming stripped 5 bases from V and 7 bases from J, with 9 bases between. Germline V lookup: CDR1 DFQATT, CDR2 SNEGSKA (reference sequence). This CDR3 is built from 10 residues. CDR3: CSAGWGEQYF. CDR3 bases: TGCAGTGCTGGCTGGGGAGAGCAGTACTTC.

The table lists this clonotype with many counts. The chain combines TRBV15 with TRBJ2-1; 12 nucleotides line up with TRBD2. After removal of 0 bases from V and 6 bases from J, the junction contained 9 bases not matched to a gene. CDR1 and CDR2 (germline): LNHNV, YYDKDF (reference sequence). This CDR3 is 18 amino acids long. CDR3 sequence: CATSRDLASGRASNEQFF. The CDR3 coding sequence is TGTGCCACCAGCAGAGATCTGGCTAGCGGGAGGGCAAGCAATGAGCAGTTCTTC.

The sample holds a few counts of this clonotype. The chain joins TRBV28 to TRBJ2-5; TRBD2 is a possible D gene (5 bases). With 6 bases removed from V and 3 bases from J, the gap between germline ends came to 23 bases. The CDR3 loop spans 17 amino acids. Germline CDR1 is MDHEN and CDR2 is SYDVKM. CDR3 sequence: CASSPHPTGPGEETQYF. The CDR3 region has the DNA TGTGCCAGCAGCCCCCACCCCACCGGGCCCGGGGAAGAGACCCAGTACTTC. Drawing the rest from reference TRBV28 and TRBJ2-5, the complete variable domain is DVKVTQSSRYLVKRTGEKVFLECVQDMDHENMFWYRQDPGLGLRLIYFSYDVKMKEKGDIPEGYSVSREKKERFSLILESASTNQTSMYLCASSPHPTGPGEETQYFGPGTRLLVL.

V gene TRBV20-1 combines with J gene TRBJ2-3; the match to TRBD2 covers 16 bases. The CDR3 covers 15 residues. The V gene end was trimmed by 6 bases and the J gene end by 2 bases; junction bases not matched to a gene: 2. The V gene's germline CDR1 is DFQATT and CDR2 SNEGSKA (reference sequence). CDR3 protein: CSAGTSGRATDTQYF. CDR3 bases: TGCAGTGCGGGGACTAGCGGGAGGGCCACAGATACGCAGTATTTT.